The text below deals with one T cell receptor (beta chain). As processed by the authors: Amplified reference gene primers provided the basis for estimating nucleated cell counts. The repertoire was sequenced with immunoSEQ multiplex PCR; TCRdb's copy has only in-frame clones and lacks some. V, J and clone size were drawn from that table, and D and trimming were deduced from the DNA. The table has roughly 100,000 clones, about 75% seen once. The CDR3 extends over 14 amino acids. V was cut by 6 bases and J by 7 bases, with 18 bases left in between. The V gene's germline CDR1 is SGHNT and CDR2 YENEEA. This entry comes from a study of blood T cell repertoires in COVID-19. Study background: Samples of COVID-19 (acute and convalescent) were obtained from the United States, Italy and Spain.

The source is a woman in her sixties or seventies with acute or convalescent COVID-19. This chain connects TRBV11-3 to TRBJ1-1, with D maybe TRBD1 (5 bases). Sequenced material: peripheral blood. CDR3 region: CASSFDSSNGEAFF. The CDR3 coding sequence is TGTGCCAGCAGTTTCGACAGCTCTAACGGTGAAGCTTTCTTT.